Shown below are 24 T cell receptor beta chains from a single sample sequenced in a study of beta chain features in type 1 diabetes. Study outcomes and limitations: Within each of all four CD4+ subsets, Type 1 diabetes patients had TCRB CDR3s that were moderately but significantly shorter.

These receptors have no identified antigens. Every bit of the isolated RNA underwent reverse transcription, so sequencing read expressed TCRB transcripts. Assay: immunoSEQ multiplex PCR; the TCRdb copy retains only in-frame clones and omits some. The sample consists of a few hundred thousand clones, 8.5% to 10% of them appearing once. Sequenced material: central memory CD4+ T cells from blood. All receptors come from a man aged 25-40 years with type 1 diabetes.

In this sample, this clone turned up a few times. The chain uses TRBV4-1 and TRBJ2-7; a possible D gene is TRBD2 (7 bases). This CDR3 region has 17 residues. Germline V gene sequence: CDR1 MGHRA, CDR2 YSYEKL. The V end lost 1 base, the J end lost 0 bases, and 16 bases lay between the germline ends. CDR3 in amino acids: CASSQAYREGDSYEQYF. The CDR3 nucleotides read TGCGCCAGCAGCCAAGCATACAGGGAGGGGGACTCCTACGAGCAGTACTTC.

CDR3 loop: CASSLRTGGGIRRAFF. The CDR3 bases are TGTGCCAGCAGTTTGAGGACAGGGGGCGGAATCAGACGAGCTTTCTTT. The J gene is TRBJ1-1, the V gene TRBV28, with TRBD1 identical over 11 bases. V shed 3 bases and J 10 bases; nucleotides not matched to a gene: 13. This CDR3 is 16 amino acids long. Germline V gene lookup returns CDR1 MDHEN and CDR2 SYDVKM.

V gene TRBV6-5 combines with J gene TRBJ2-1; D is undetermined. The germline V gene encodes CDR1 MNHEY and CDR2 SVGAGI. V was cut by 6 bases and J by 5 bases, with 11 bases left in between. This CDR3 spans 13 amino acids. The CDR3 DNA is TGTGCCAGCAGACGCAGCATAGACAATGAGCAGTTCTTC. Encoded protein: CASRRSIDNEQFF.

This clone was observed once. The rearrangement links TRBV4-2 to TRBJ1-2, with no clear D. Germline lookup yields CDR1 LGHNA and CDR2 YNFKEQ. The CDR3 totals 13 residues. Trimming took 0 bases from V and 1 from J, leaving 3 bases between them. The CDR3 DNA is TGTGCCAGCAGCCAAGACATTAACTATGGCTACACCTTC. Amino acids: CASSQDINYGYTF.

This clone was observed many times. In the same sample, other DNA sequences code for this CDR3. This sequence joins TRBV28 and TRBJ1-2; 8 bases fit TRBD1. The V gene end was trimmed by 6 bases and the J gene end by 2 bases; junction bases not matched to a gene: 5. The CDR3 runs to 14 residues. Germline CDR1 reads MDHEN; CDR2 reads SYDVKM. The CDR3 reads CASSSDRVNYGYTF. The CDR3 DNA is TGTGCCAGCAGCTCGGACAGGGTGAACTATGGCTACACCTTC.

This clone was detected only a few times. The chain carries TRBV11-2 and TRBJ2-1; TRBD1 agrees at 7 bases. Germline CDR1 and CDR2: SGHAT and FQNNGV. After removal of 1 base from V and 8 bases from J, the junction contained 5 bases not matched to a gene. This CDR3 region has 14 residues. CDR3 sequence reads: CASSLGRQGYEQFF. In nucleotides, the CDR3 is TGTGCCAGCAGCTTAGGTCGACAGGGATATGAGCAGTTCTTC.

The gene calls are TRBV14 and TRBJ2-2; 9 nucleotides agree with TRBD2. CDR1 and CDR2 from the germline V gene are SGHDN and FVKESK. This CDR3 has 15 amino acids. With 1 base clipped from V and 8 bases from J, the junction kept 5 bases outside the gene matches. The chain's CDR3 is CASSQGGLASGELFF. The CDR3 coding sequence is TGTGCCAGCAGCCAAGGGGGACTAGCTTCGGGGGAGCTGTTTTTT.

The sample holds many counts of this clone. CDR3 residues: CASSKTPGSGYTF. Written as DNA, the CDR3 is TGTGCCAGTAGTAAGACGCCAGGGAGCGGCTACACCTTC. The rearrangement links TRBV19 to TRBJ1-2; D may be TRBD1 (5 bases). Between the trimmed V and J ends, which lost 4 bases and 8 bases, there was a span of 14 bases. In germline, CDR1 is LNHDA, CDR2 SQIVND (reference sequence). The length of the CDR3 is 13 residues.

This clone was counted between two and nine times. The chain couples TRBV5-8 to TRBJ2-1, with TRBD2 identical over 11 bases. This CDR3 has 16 residues. The junction had 3 bases not matched to a gene; V was cut back by 0 bases and J by 4 bases. Germline lookup yields CDR1 SGHTS and CDR2 YDEGEE. For the CDR3, the DNA is TGTGCCAGCAGCTTGGGACTAGCGGGAACTTACAATGAGCAGTTCTTC. It is translated as CASSLGLAGTYNEQFF.

This clone was counted between two and nine times. The rearrangement joins TRBV2 to TRBJ2-1; D is unresolved. Germline V gives CDR1 SNHLY, CDR2 FYNNEI. This CDR3 has 14 amino acids. Trimming removed 5 bases from V and 6 bases from J, with 14 bases in between. CDR3 sequence: CASSPEGVANEQFF. The CDR3 nucleotides are TGTGCCAGCAGTCCCGAAGGCGTGGCCAATGAGCAGTTCTTC.

This clone was counted between two and nine times. CDR3 nucleotide sequence: TGTGCCAGCAGCGCGACCGTGGAGACCCAGTACTTC. Translated: CASSATVETQYF. This chain links TRBV11-2 with TRBJ2-5; D call uncertain. V lost 5 bases, J lost 5 bases, and 9 bases lay in between. Germline V lookup: CDR1 SGHAT, CDR2 FQNNGV. There are 12 residues in the CDR3.

The rearrangement links TRBV4-3 to TRBJ2-3, with 7 bases aligning to TRBD2. The V and J ends lost 2 bases and 4 bases, in that order; junction bases with no gene match: 6. Germline CDR1 and CDR2: LGHNA and YSLEER. The CDR3 runs 15 residues. CDR3 region: CASSQLLADADTQYF. In DNA form, the CDR3 reads TGCGCCAGCAGCCAACTTCTAGCGGATGCAGATACGCAGTATTTT.

This clone appeared a few times. The CDR3 region is CASSEQGAGQYF. CDR3 coding DNA: TGTGCCAGCAGTGAGCAGGGTGCGGGGCAGTACTTC. The chain recombines TRBV6-1 with TRBJ2-7; D possibly uses TRBD1 or TRBD2 (5 bases each). The ends were cut back, 3 bases at V and 9 bases at J, with 12 bases in the middle. Germline assignment: CDR1 MNHNS and CDR2 SASEGT. There are 12 residues in the CDR3.

This clone came up a few times. Other nucleotide sequences from this sample produce the same CDR3. This chain links TRBV30 with TRBJ2-3; D gene ambiguous. Germline V gene sequence: CDR1 GTSNPN, CDR2 SVGIG (reference sequence). The CDR3 has 14 amino acids. The V and J ends lost 2 bases and 3 bases respectively, with 12 bases between them. The CDR3 loop reads CAWSRKGLTDTQYF. CDR3 DNA sequence: TGTGCCTGGAGTAGGAAGGGTTTAACAGATACGCAGTATTTT.

To note about this clone: This sample also contains other DNA sequences that code for the same CDR3. CDR3 coding DNA: TGTGCCAGTAGTATAGGGGGGCGGTACCAAGAGACCCAGTACTTC. Its protein product is CASSIGGRYQETQYF. The chain is built from TRBV19 and TRBJ2-5; D possibly corresponds to TRBD1 (6 bases). The V end lost 1 base, the J end lost 0 bases, and 9 bases lay between the germline ends. CDR3 length: 15 residues. CDR1 LNHDA and CDR2 SQIVND come from the germline V gene (reference sequence).

This chain joins TRBV19 and TRBJ1-1; D ambiguous. V lost 4 bases to trimming and J lost 0 bases, with 6 bases between them. CDR1 and CDR2 from the germline V gene are LNHDA and SQIVND (reference sequence). The CDR3 length is 13 residues. The CDR3, as DNA: TGTGCCAGTAGTAGTTACTTGAACACTGAAGCTTTCTTT. It codes for CASSSYLNTEAFF.

The chain joins TRBV18 to TRBJ2-7, with D possibly matching TRBD1 (5 bases). The germline V gene has CDR1 KGHSH and CDR2 LQKENI. Trimming stripped 5 bases from V and 4 bases from J, with 12 bases between. The length of the CDR3 is 13 residues. CDR3 loop: CASSRTTQYEQYF. The DNA of the CDR3 is TGTGCCAGCTCAAGGACAACCCAATACGAGCAGTACTTC.

This chain joins TRBV4-3 and TRBJ1-1, with TRBD1 matching over 9 bases. This CDR3 comprises 15 residues. J gave up 6 bases and V 1 base, and 6 bases lay outside the gene matches. Germline assignment: CDR1 LGHNA and CDR2 YSLEER. The CDR3 DNA reads as TGCGCCAGCAGCCAAGCAGTGGACAGGGGCCCTGAAGCTTTCTTT. Encoded protein: CASSQAVDRGPEAFF.

This chain links TRBV6-6 with TRBJ2-7; TRBD2 agrees at 8 bases. This CDR3 contains 14 residues. After removal of 1 base from V and 5 bases from J, the junction contained 4 bases not matched to a gene. CDR1 is MNHNY and CDR2 is SVGAGI in the germline V gene (reference sequence). CDR3 loop: CASSYFGGDDEQYF. The CDR3 nucleotides are TGTGCCAGCAGTTACTTCGGGGGGGATGACGAGCAGTACTTC.

This clone has only a few counts. The chain couples TRBV7-8 to TRBJ1-5; D may be TRBD1 (5 bases). Between the trimmed V and J ends, which lost 5 bases and 6 bases, there was a span of 14 bases. Germline lookup yields CDR1 SGHVS and CDR2 FQNEAQ. There are 14 residues in the CDR3. The CDR3 coding sequence is TGTGCCAGCAGCCCCCAACCGAGGGGTCAGCCCCAGCATTTT. The encoded protein is CASSPQPRGQPQHF.

This clone has just a few counts. V and J are TRBV5-5 and TRBJ2-5, with 7 bases aligning to TRBD1. The CDR3 totals 14 residues. V was pared by 0 bases and J by 9 bases, with 8 bases of the junction left unmatched. Germline CDR1 and CDR2: SGHKS and YYEKEE (reference sequence). CDR3 in amino acids: CASSLATGDRPQYF. The CDR3 DNA reads TGTGCCAGCAGCTTGGCTACAGGGGATAGGCCCCAGTACTTC.

This clone was seen more than once but under ten times. DNA for the CDR3: TGTGCCAGCAGCTTAATCCCCGCGGCAGGACGGGCAAATCAGCCCCAGCATTTT. Residues: CASSLIPAAGRANQPQHF. The chain employs TRBV7-9 and TRBJ1-5; D gene ambiguous. Germline CDR1 reads SEHNR; CDR2 reads FQNEAQ (reference sequence). With 2 bases removed from V and 4 bases from J, the gap between germline ends came to 21 bases. The CDR3 has 18 residues.

This clone was seen a few times. The CDR3 nucleotides are TGTGCTAGTGGTTTGTCGGGTGGGCCGGGACTAGCAACCAATGAGCAGTTCTTC. It codes for CASGLSGGPGLATNEQFF. The rearrangement joins TRBV12-5 to TRBJ2-1; 9 bases match TRBD2. This CDR3 comprises 18 residues. Germline V gives CDR1 LGHNT, CDR2 FRNRAP. J was trimmed by 6 bases and V by 2 bases; bases with no gene match: 14.

The chain joins TRBV28 to TRBJ2-7, with TRBD1 as a possible D gene (6 bases). The germline V and J ends were trimmed by 6 bases and 3 bases, with 21 bases remaining between them. Germline CDR1 MDHEN, CDR2 SYDVKM. CDR3 length equals 16 residues. In DNA, the CDR3 is TGTGCCAGCAGCTTAGAGATGACAGGCACTTACTACGAGCAGTACTTC. Amino acid sequence: CASSLEMTGTYYEQYF.